This TCR beta chain was sequenced in a study of CD8+ T cells in alopecia areata. Study-level findings and limits: A large proportion of expanded lesional clones were detected persisting in scalp and blood during tofacitinib.

Sequencing relied on a cDNA template that was reverse transcribed from extracted RNA. Repertoires were generated with immunoSEQ multiplex PCR, while TCRdb's copy carries only in-frame clones and drops some. The sample has about 120,000 clones, 53% seen once. V lost 2 bases, J lost 6 bases, and 2 bases stayed unmatched. The CDR3 is 12 amino acids. CDR1 and CDR2 (germline): SQVTM, ANQGSEA. The treatment was: oral pan-JAK inhibitor, 5-10 mg twice daily. Lesional scalp punch biopsies and peripheral blood came from alopecia areata patients. This clone was seen a single time. The antigen is undetermined. The TCR was taken from a human donor with alopecia areata. The specimen was CD4+ T cells sorted from blood, collected at week 4, from a patient treated with tofacitinib. V usage is TRBV29-1 and J usage is TRBJ1-2, with TRBD1 matching over 8 bases. As DNA, the CDR3 is TGCAGCGTTGAACGGACAGGGCATGGCTACACCTTC. Translated, it gives CSVERTGHGYTF.